This T cell receptor (beta chain) was identified during a study of shared clonotypes between healthy human individuals. The donors were all Caucasian adults (living in Nashville, Tennessee). Study-wide results and caveats: Sampling was confined to blood; repertoires within tissues likely differ.

This clone appeared once. Antigen specificity is unknown. The assay was immunoSEQ multiplex PCR, and TCRdb's table has in-frame clones only and misses some. The sample has 980,000 or so clones; roughly 72% are singletons. The length of the CDR3 is 15 residues. Per the germline V gene, CDR1 is MGHRA and CDR2 is YSYEKL. Trimming removed 4 bases from V and 4 bases from J; junction bases left unmatched: 8. The origin of this receptor is a man between 18 and 29 years old in good health. The specimen was memory CD4+ T cells sorted from blood. Subset: CD45RA-negative fraction. J is TRBJ2-7 and V is TRBV4-1; TRBD2 matches 9 bases. The chain's CDR3 is CASSRSAGGMYEQYF. Written as DNA, the CDR3 is TGCGCCAGCAGCCGGTCGGCGGGGGGGATGTACGAGCAGTACTTC.